The 26 T cell receptor beta chains below come from one sample, sequenced in a study of blood T cell repertoires in COVID-19. Using immunoSEQ multiplex PCR, the repertoire was profiled, and TCRdb retains in-frame clones only, with some absent. The data show 200,000 to 250,000 clones, nearly 90% seen once. Sequences were obtained from PBMCs or T cells enriched from blood (not recorded which). These TCRs come from a man aged 25-45 years who had recovered from COVID-19.

The chain combines TRBV7-2 with TRBJ2-1; TRBD2 agrees at 12 bases. Germline assignment: CDR1 SGHTA and CDR2 FQGNSA. The CDR3 is made up of 17 amino acids. Trimming at V came to 3 bases and at J to 0 bases, leaving 3 bases not matched to a gene. The CDR3 nucleotides read TGTGCCAGCAGCTTGACTAGCGGGGGCTACTCCTACAATGAGCAGTTCTTC. This codes for CASSLTSGGYSYNEQFF.

The chain links TRBV7-2 to TRBJ2-6; D might be TRBD2 (6 bases). Per the germline V gene, CDR1 is SGHTA and CDR2 is FQGNSA. There are 16 residues in the CDR3. The V and J ends lost 3 bases and 3 bases respectively, with 12 bases between them. CDR3 region: CASSFLLAGGANVLTF. The CDR3 DNA reads TGTGCCAGCAGCTTTTTACTAGCTGGTGGGGCCAACGTCCTGACTTTC.

CDR3 in DNA: TGTGCCAGCAGCTTAGTGGGGAGGAATCAGCCCCAGCATTTT. Residues: CASSLVGRNQPQHF. The V gene is TRBV7-2, the J gene TRBJ1-5, with unresolved D. Germline lookup yields CDR1 SGHTA and CDR2 FQGNSA. V was shortened by 1 base and J by 4 bases, with 8 bases between the two germline ends. The CDR3 totals 14 residues.

V gene TRBV29-1 combines with J gene TRBJ2-5, with D possibly TRBD2 on 6 matching bases. Germline V gives CDR1 SQVTM, CDR2 ANQGSEA. V shed 1 base and J shed 5 bases, with 8 bases lying between them. This CDR3 has 12 amino acids. The CDR3 region is CSVEGAGETQYF. The DNA for the CDR3 is TGCAGCGTTGAAGGGGCGGGGGAGACCCAGTACTTC.

This chain joins TRBV20-1 and TRBJ2-1, with TRBD2 matching 7 bases. V trimming: 3 bases; J trimming: 0 bases; junction bases outside the gene matches: 8. The CDR3 runs 16 residues. Germline-derived CDR1 and CDR2 are DFQATT and SNEGSKA (reference sequence). The CDR3 protein is CSASGRGISSYNEQFF. DNA of the CDR3: TGCAGTGCTAGTGGGCGGGGGATAAGCTCCTACAATGAGCAGTTCTTC.

The rearrangement links TRBV28 to TRBJ2-2, with 9 bases lining up with TRBD1. V shed 6 bases, J shed 3 bases, and the junction held 8 bases outside the gene matches. The CDR3 is 16 amino acids. Germline assignment: CDR1 MDHEN and CDR2 SYDVKM. The CDR3 reads CASSAGDRVYTGELFF. DNA for the CDR3: TGTGCCAGCAGCGCTGGGGACAGGGTTTACACCGGGGAGCTGTTTTTT.

In this sample, this clone turned up once. The chain couples TRBV7-3 to TRBJ2-2, with TRBD2 as a possible D gene (6 bases). CDR3 size: 15 residues. Germline CDR1 is SGHTA and CDR2 is FQGTGA. The ends were cut back, 5 bases at V and 2 bases at J, with 12 bases in the middle. The CDR3 sequence is CASSRTGTNTGELFF. Here the CDR3 DNA reads TGTGCCAGCAGCAGAACCGGGACTAACACCGGGGAGCTGTTTTTT.

A remark on this clone: One end of the junction is discordant with germline, which a read error may explain. The chain couples TRBV30 to TRBJ1-6; D remains ambiguous. Germline CDR1 is GTSNPN and CDR2 is SVGIG (reference sequence). CDR3 length: 15 residues. CDR3 in DNA: TGTGCCTGGAGTCTACAGAGCTCCCATAATTCACCCCTCCACTTT. Translation gives CAWSLQSSHNSPLHF.

This clone has a single count. The CDR3 reads CASSQGSGSSRGEQYF. CDR3 nucleotides: TGTGCCAGCAGCCAAGGGTCTGGTAGTAGTCGTGGCGAGCAGTACTTC. J is TRBJ2-7 and V is TRBV3-1 (or the pseudogene TRBV3-2); no clear D gene. The V end lost 1 base, the J end lost 6 bases, and 19 bases lay between the germline ends. The CDR3 covers 16 residues. Per the germline V gene, CDR1 is LGHDT and CDR2 is YNNKEL (reference sequence).

The CDR3 DNA is TGTGCCAGCAGTCCGATCTCCACAGGGGGCCCAAAAGAGACCCAGTACTTC. Protein: CASSPISTGGPKETQYF. V is TRBV27 and J is TRBJ2-5; 9 positions match TRBD1. The CDR3 is 17 residues long. The J segment lost 3 bases and the V segment lost 5 bases, leaving 13 bases of the junction unmatched. Looked up from germline, CDR1 is MNHEY and CDR2 is SMNVEV (reference sequence).

The chain combines TRBV2 with TRBJ2-5; 7 bases agree with TRBD2. The germline CDR1 and CDR2 sequences are SNHLY and FYNNEI. The CDR3 spans 15 residues. V lost 10 bases to trimming and J lost 4 bases; unmatched junction nucleotides: 15. This chain's CDR3 is CATARTSKRVETQYF. The CDR3 DNA reads as TGTGCCACGGCCAGGACTAGTAAGCGGGTAGAGACCCAGTACTTC.

The gene calls are TRBV24-1 and TRBJ1-1; D unclear. Germline CDR1 reads KGHDR; CDR2 reads SFDVKD. Trimming shortened V by 10 bases and J by 1 base, and 15 bases separated the two germline ends. The CDR3 consists of 14 residues. The chain's CDR3 is CATPSLRGNTEAFF. For the CDR3, the DNA is TGTGCCACGCCTTCTTTGAGAGGGAACACTGAAGCTTTCTTT.

The V gene is TRBV6-1, the J gene TRBJ2-2; 11 nucleotides match TRBD2. The V and J ends lost 2 bases and 0 bases, in that order; junction bases with no gene match: 2. The germline V gene encodes CDR1 MNHNS and CDR2 SASEGT. This CDR3 contains 17 residues. The CDR3 DNA sequence: TGTGCCAGCAGTGAACATAGCGGGGGGGCGAACACCGGGGAGCTGTTTTTT. Translated, it gives CASSEHSGGANTGELFF.

The V call is TRBV18, the J call TRBJ2-7; D is undetermined. The germline V and J ends were trimmed by 3 bases and 0 bases, with 9 bases remaining between them. There are 14 residues in the CDR3. Germline V gives CDR1 KGHSH, CDR2 LQKENI. CDR3 protein: CASSPLDTSYEQYF. In nucleotides, the CDR3 is TGTGCCAGCTCACCTCTCGACACCTCCTACGAGCAGTACTTC.

This chain connects TRBV7-3 to TRBJ2-1; 12 nucleotides line up with TRBD2. Looked up from germline, CDR1 is SGHTA and CDR2 is FQGTGA. The trim removed 4 bases at V and 7 bases at J, leaving 8 bases unmatched. The length of the CDR3 is 16 residues. DNA for the CDR3: TGTGCCAGCAGCTGGACTTCTAGCGGGGGGGTGAATGAGCAGTTCTTC. This sequence encodes CASSWTSSGGVNEQFF.

The count of this clone is one. This chain joins TRBV7-2 and TRBJ2-4; no clear D gene. In germline, CDR1 is SGHTA, CDR2 FQGNSA. CDR3 size: 15 residues. V lost 1 base to trimming and J lost 5 bases, with 12 bases between them. CDR3 region: CASSLDTLSQNIQYF. The CDR3 nucleotides are TGTGCCAGCAGCTTAGACACCTTATCTCAAAACATTCAGTACTTC.

CDR3 bases: TGTGCCAGCAGCGCAGGAGGTGCGACGGCGGTTACGCAGTATTTT. Protein sequence: CASSAGGATAVTQYF. The rearrangement uses TRBV9 and TRBJ2-3; D might be TRBD2 (5 bases). CDR3 length: 15 amino acids. Germline values: CDR1 SGDLS, CDR2 YYNGEE. Trimming took off 3 bases at V and 8 bases at J, with 19 bases between the two ends.

The rearrangement uses TRBV11-2 and TRBJ2-7; TRBD1 is a possible D gene (6 bases). V dropped 5 bases and J dropped 1 base, with 15 bases sitting between them. The CDR3 is made up of 15 amino acids. Germline V CDR1 and CDR2: SGHAT, FQNNGV. In DNA, the CDR3 is TGTGCCAGCAGCCCCTCTTGGGGGCTTTCCTACGAGCAGTACTTC. The encoded protein is CASSPSWGLSYEQYF. Combining the CDR3 with reference TRBV11-2 and TRBJ2-7 gives the whole variable domain EAGVAQSPRYKIIEKRQSVAFWCNPISGHATLYWYQQILGQGPKLLIQFQNNGVVDDSQLPKDRFSAERLKGVDSTLKIQPAKLEDSAVYLCASSPSWGLSYEQYFGPGTRLTVT.

This chain uses TRBV18 with TRBJ1-2, with TRBD1 as a possible D gene (5 bases). Per the germline V gene, CDR1 is KGHSH and CDR2 is LQKENI. There are 15 residues in the CDR3. V was shortened by 2 bases and J by 4 bases, with 14 bases between the two germline ends. The CDR3 DNA follows: TGTGCCAGCTCACCAGATGGGCAGGGCGGCTATGGCTACACCTTC. Translation gives CASSPDGQGGYGYTF.

J is TRBJ2-5 and V is TRBV5-4; 7 bases align to TRBD2. V gave up 0 bases and J gave up 4 bases; unmatched junction bases: 3. Germline V gene sequence: CDR1 SGHNT, CDR2 YYREEE (reference sequence). The CDR3 extends over 14 amino acids. CDR3 residues: CASSLALAGETQYF. The CDR3 bases are TGTGCCAGCAGCTTGGCCTTAGCGGGAGAGACCCAGTACTTC.

The chain combines TRBV4-3 with TRBJ1-6; a possible D gene is TRBD1 (5 bases). The CDR3 contains 15 residues. The ends were cut back, 0 bases at V and 8 bases at J, with 11 bases in the middle. From germline, CDR1 is LGHNA and CDR2 YSLEER. CDR3 bases: TGCGCCAGCAGCCAAGAAGCAGGGCTGCATTCACCCCTCCACTTT. Protein product: CASSQEAGLHSPLHF.

The rearrangement uses TRBV6-5 and TRBJ2-7; the D gene is possibly TRBD2 (7 bases). V was clipped by 2 bases and J by 4 bases, with 12 bases between them. The CDR3 loop spans 14 amino acids. Germline-derived CDR1 and CDR2 are MNHEY and SVGAGI. DNA of the CDR3: TGTGCCAGCAGTTACGGGGGGGCCAGATACGAGCAGTACTTC. It encodes CASSYGGARYEQYF.

This chain links TRBV5-6 with TRBJ1-2, with TRBD1 matching 7 bases. Germline V lookup: CDR1 SGHDT, CDR2 YYEEEE. Losses at the gene ends were 5 bases for V and 8 bases for J; bases not matched to a gene: 9. This CDR3 is 13 amino acids long. CDR3 DNA sequence: TGTGCCAGCAGACGGACAGGATTGTGGGGCTACACCTTC. Encoded protein: CASRRTGLWGYTF.

This clone was seen more than once but under ten times. The chain links TRBV3-1 (or the pseudogene TRBV3-2) to TRBJ2-1; 8 bases line up with TRBD1. V gave up 5 bases and J gave up 2 bases; unmatched junction bases: 11. Germline V lookup: CDR1 LGHDT, CDR2 YNNKEL (reference sequence). The CDR3 covers 17 residues. This chain's CDR3 is CASSSPTGTGAYNEQFF. The CDR3 DNA reads TGTGCCAGCAGCTCTCCCACCGGGACAGGTGCCTACAATGAGCAGTTCTTC.

The CDR3: CASSQERGAMNTEAFF. The CDR3 nucleotides are TGCGCCAGCAGCCAAGAGCGTGGGGCCATGAACACTGAAGCTTTCTTT. The J gene is TRBJ1-1, the V gene TRBV4-3; the D gene is possibly TRBD1 (5 bases). The CDR3 consists of 16 residues. Between the trimmed V and J ends, which lost 0 bases and 0 bases, there was a span of 11 bases. CDR1 is LGHNA, CDR2 YSLEER, per germline.

This rearrangement joins TRBV14 to TRBJ1-1; D unresolved. The CDR3 loop spans 14 amino acids. Trimming removed 4 bases at V and 2 bases at J, with 11 bases between. Germline loops: CDR1 SGHDN, CDR2 FVKESK. In nucleotides, the CDR3 is TGTGCCAGCAGCCCCTCTTCTATAAACACTGAAGCTTTCTTT. Amino acid sequence: CASSPSSINTEAFF.